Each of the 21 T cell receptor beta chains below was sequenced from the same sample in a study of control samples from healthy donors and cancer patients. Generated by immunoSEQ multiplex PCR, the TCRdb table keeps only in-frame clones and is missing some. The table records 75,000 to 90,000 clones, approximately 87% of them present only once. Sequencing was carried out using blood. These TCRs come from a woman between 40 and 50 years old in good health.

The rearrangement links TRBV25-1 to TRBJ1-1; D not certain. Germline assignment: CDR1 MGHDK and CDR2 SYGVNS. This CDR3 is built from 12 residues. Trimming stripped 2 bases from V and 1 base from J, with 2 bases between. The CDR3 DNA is TGTGCCAGCAGTGAAACGAACACTGAAGCTTTCTTT. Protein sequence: CASSETNTEAFF.

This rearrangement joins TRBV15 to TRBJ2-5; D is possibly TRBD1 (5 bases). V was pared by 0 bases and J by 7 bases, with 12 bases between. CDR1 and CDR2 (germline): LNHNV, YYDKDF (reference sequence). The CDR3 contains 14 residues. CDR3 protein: CATSRDRWGVTQYF. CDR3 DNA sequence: TGTGCCACCAGCAGAGATCGGTGGGGCGTGACCCAGTACTTC.

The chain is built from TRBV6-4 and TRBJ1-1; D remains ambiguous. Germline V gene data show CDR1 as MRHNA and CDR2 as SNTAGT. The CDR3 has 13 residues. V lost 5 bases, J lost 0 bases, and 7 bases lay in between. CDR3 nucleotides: TGTGCCAGCAGTTGGGTCTTGAACACTGAAGCTTTCTTT. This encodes CASSWVLNTEAFF.

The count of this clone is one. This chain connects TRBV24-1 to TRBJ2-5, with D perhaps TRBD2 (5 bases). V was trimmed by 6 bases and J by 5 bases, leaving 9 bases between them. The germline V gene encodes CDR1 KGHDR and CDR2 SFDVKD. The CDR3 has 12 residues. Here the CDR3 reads CATSRGDETQYF. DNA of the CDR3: TGTGCCACCAGTCGGGGTGACGAGACCCAGTACTTC.

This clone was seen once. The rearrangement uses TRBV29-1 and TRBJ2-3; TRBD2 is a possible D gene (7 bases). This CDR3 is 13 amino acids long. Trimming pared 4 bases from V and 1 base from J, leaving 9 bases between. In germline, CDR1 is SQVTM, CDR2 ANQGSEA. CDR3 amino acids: CSVVGGRTDTQYF. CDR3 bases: TGCAGCGTTGTGGGGGGGCGCACAGATACGCAGTATTTT.

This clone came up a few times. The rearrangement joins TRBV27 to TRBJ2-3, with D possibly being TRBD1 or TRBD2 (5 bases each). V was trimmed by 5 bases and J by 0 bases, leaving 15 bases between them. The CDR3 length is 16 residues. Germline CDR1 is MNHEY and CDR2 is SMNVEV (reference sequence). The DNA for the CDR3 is TGTGCCAGCAGTACCAAGGGGACGAAGAGCACAGATACGCAGTATTTT. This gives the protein CASSTKGTKSTDTQYF.

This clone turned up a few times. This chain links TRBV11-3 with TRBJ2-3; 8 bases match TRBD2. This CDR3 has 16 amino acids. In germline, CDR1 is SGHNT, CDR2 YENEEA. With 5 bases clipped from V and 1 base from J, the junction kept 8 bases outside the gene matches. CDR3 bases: TGTGCCAGCAGCCAGGAGAGTAGCGGGGGCACAGATACGCAGTATTTT. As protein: CASSQESSGGTDTQYF.

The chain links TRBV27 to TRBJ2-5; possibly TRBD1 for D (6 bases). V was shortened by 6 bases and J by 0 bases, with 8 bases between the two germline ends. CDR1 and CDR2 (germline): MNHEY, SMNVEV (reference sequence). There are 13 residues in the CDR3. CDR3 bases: TGTGCCAGCAGAAGGACAGACCAAGAGACCCAGTACTTC. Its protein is CASRRTDQETQYF.

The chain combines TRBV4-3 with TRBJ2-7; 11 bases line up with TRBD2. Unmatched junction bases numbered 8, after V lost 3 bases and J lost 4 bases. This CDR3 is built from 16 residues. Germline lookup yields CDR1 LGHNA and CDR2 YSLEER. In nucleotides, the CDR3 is TGCGCCAGCAGCCAGATAGGACTAGCGGGTTCTTACGAGCAGTACTTC. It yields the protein CASSQIGLAGSYEQYF.

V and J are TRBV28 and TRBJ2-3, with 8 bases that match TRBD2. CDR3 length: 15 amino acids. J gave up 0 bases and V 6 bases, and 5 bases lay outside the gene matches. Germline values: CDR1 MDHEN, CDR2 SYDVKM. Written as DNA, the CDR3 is TGTGCCAGCAGCTCCAGCGGGGGTAGCACAGATACGCAGTATTTT. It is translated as CASSSSGGSTDTQYF.

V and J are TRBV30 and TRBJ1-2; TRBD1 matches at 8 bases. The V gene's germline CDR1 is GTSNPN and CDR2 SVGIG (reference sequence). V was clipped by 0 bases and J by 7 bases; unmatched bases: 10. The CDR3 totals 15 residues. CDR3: CAWSVRVQGAGGYTF. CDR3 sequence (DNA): TGTGCCTGGAGTGTAAGGGTGCAGGGGGCGGGTGGCTACACCTTC. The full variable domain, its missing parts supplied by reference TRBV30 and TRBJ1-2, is SQTIHQWPATLVQPVGSPLSLECTVEGTSNPNLYWYRQAAGRGLQLLFYSVGIGQISSEVPQNLSASRPQDRQFILSSKKLLLSDSGFYLCAWSVRVQGAGGYTFGSGTRLTVV.

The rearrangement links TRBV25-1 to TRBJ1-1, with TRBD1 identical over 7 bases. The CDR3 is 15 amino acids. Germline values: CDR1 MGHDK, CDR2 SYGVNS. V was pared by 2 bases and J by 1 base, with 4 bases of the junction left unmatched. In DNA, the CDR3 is TGTGCCAGCAGTGAAATTGAGGGGGCGAACACTGAAGCTTTCTTT. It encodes CASSEIEGANTEAFF.

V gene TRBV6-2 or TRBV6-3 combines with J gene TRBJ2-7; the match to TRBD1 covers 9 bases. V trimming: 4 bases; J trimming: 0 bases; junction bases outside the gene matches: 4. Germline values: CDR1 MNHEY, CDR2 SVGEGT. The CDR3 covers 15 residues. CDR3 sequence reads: CASSFDRGSSYEQYF. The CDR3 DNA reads TGTGCCAGCAGTTTCGACAGGGGGAGCTCCTACGAGCAGTACTTC.

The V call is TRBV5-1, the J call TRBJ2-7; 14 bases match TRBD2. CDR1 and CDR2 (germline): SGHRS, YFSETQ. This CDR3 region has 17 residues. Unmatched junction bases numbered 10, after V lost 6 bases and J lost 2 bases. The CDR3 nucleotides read TGCGCCAGCACGAGGACTAGCGGGGGGACGAATACCTACGAGCAGTACTTC. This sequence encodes CASTRTSGGTNTYEQYF.

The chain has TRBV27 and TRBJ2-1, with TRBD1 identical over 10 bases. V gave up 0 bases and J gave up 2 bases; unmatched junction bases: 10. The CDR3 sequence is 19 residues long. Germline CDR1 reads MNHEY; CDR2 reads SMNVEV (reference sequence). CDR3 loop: CASSLSPGWGQGTYNEQFF. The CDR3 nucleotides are TGTGCCAGCAGTTTATCTCCTGGCTGGGGACAGGGGACCTACAATGAGCAGTTCTTC.

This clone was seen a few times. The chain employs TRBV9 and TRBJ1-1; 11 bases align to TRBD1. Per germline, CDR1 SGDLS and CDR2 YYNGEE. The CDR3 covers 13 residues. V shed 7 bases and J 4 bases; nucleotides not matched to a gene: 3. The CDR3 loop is CASQGTGGTEAFF. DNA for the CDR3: TGTGCCAGCCAAGGGACAGGGGGCACTGAAGCTTTCTTT. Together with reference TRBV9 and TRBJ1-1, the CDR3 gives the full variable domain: DSGVTQTPKHLITATGQRVTLRCSPRSGDLSVYWYQQSLDQGLQFLIQYYNGEERAKGNILERFSAQQFPDLHSELNLSSLELGDSALYFCASQGTGGTEAFFGQGTRLTVV.

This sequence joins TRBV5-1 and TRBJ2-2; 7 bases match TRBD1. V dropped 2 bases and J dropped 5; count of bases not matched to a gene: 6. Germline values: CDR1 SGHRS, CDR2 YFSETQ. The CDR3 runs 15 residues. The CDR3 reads CASSFTGARTGELFF. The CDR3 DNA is TGCGCCAGCAGCTTTACAGGGGCGAGAACCGGGGAGCTGTTTTTT.

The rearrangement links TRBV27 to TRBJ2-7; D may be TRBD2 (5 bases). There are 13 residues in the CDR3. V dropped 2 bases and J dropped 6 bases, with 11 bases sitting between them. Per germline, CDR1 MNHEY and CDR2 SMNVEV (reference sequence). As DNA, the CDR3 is TGTGCCAGCAGTTTAGAGGGATGGGGCGAGCAGTACTTC. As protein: CASSLEGWGEQYF.

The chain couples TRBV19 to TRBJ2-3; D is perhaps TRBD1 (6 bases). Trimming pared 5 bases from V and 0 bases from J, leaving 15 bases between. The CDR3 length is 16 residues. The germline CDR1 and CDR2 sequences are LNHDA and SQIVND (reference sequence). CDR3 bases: TGTGCCAGTAGTCCAATACCGGGACAAAGCACAGATACGCAGTATTTT. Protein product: CASSPIPGQSTDTQYF.

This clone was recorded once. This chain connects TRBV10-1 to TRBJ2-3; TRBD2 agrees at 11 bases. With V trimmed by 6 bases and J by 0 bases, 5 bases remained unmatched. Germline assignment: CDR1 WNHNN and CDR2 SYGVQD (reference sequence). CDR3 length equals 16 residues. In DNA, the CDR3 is TGCGCCAGCAGCTTATCTAGCGGGGGGAGCACAGATACGCAGTATTTT. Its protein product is CASSLSSGGSTDTQYF.

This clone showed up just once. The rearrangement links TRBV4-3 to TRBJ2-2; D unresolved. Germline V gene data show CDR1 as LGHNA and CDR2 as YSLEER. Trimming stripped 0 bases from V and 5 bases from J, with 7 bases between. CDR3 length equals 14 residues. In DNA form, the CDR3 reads TGCGCCAGCAGCCAAGATCGGTCTACCGGGGAGCTGTTTTTT. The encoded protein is CASSQDRSTGELFF.